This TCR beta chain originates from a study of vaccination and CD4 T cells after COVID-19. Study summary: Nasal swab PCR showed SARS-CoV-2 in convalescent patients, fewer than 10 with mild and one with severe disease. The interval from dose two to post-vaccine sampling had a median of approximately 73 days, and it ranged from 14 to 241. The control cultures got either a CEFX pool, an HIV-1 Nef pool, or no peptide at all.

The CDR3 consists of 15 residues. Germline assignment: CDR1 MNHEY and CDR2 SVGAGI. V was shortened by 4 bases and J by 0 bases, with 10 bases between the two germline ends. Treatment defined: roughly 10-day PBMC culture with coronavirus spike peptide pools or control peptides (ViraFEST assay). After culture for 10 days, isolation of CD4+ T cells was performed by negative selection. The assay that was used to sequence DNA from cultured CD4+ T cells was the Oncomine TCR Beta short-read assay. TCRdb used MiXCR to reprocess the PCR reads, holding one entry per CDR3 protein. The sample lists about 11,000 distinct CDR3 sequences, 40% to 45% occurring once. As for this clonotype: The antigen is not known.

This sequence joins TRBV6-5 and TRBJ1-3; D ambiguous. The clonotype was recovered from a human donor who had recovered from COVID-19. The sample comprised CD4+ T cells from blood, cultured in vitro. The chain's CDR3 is CASSLGDHSGNTIYF. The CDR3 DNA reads TGTGCCAGCAGTTTAGGTGATCACTCTGGAAACACCATATATTTT.